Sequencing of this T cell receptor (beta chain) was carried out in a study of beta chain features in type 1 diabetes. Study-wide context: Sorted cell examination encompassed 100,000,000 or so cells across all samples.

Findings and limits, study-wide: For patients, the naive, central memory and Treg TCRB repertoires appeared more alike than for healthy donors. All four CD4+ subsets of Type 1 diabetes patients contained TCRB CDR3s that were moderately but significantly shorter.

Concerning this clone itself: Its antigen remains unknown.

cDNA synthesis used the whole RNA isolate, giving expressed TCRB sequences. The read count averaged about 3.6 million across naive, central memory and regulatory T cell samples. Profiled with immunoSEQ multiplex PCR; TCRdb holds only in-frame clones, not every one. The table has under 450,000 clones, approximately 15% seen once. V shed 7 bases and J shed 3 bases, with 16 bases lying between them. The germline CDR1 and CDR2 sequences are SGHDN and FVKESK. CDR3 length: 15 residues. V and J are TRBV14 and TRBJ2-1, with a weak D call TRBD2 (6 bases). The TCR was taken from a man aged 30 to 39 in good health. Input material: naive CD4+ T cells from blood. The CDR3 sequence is CASNPIGTYYNEQFF. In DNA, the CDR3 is TGTGCCAGCAATCCTATTGGGACTTACTACAATGAGCAGTTCTTC.